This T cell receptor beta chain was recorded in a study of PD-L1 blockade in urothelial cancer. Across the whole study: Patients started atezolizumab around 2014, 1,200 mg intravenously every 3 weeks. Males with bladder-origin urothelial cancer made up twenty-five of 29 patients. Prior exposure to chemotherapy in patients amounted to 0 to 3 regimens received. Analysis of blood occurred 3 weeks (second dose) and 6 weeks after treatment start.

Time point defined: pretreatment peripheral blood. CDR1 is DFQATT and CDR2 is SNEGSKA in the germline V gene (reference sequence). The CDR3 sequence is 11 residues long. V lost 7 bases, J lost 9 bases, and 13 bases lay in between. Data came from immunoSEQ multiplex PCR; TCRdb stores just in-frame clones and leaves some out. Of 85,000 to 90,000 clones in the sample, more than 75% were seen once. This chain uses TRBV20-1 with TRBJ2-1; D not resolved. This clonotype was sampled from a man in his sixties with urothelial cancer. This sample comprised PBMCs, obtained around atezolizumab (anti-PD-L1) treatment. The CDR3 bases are TGCAGTGGCAGGCCGTACGGTGAGCAGTTCTTC. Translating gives CSGRPYGEQFF.